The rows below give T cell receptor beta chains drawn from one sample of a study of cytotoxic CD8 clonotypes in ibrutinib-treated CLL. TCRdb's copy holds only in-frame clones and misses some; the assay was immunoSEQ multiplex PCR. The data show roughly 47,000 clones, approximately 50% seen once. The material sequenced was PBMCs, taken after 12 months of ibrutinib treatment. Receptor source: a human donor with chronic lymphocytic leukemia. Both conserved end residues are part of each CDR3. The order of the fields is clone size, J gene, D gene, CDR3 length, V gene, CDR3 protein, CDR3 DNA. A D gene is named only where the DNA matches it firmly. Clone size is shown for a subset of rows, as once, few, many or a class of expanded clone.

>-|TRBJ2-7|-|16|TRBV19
CASSQLPGREGWEQYF
TGTGCCAGTAGCCAATTACCGGGACGAGAGGGATGGGAGCAGTACTTC
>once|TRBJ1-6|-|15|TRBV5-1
CASSLTEGGRSPLHF
TGCGCCAGCAGCCTCACAGAAGGAGGGCGTTCACCCCTCCACTTT
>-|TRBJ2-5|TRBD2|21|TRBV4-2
CASSQDLKPRGLAGGPETQYF
TGTGCCAGCAGCCAAGATCTTAAGCCCAGGGGGCTAGCGGGAGGGCCGGAGACCCAGTACTTC
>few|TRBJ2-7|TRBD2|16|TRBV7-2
CASSPALTSGSYEQYF
TGTGCCAGCAGCCCAGCCTTGACTAGCGGGAGTTATGAGCAGTACTTC
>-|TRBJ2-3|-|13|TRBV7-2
CASSPPVIDTQYF
TGTGCCAGCAGCCCCCCAGTGATAGATACGCAGTATTTT
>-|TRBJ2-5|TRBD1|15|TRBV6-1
CASSVTGQGIETQYF
TGTGCCAGCAGTGTAACGGGACAGGGAATAGAGACCCAGTACTTC
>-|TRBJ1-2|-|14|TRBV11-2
CASSFTTSNYGYTF
TGTGCCAGCAGCTTTACTACGTCTAACTATGGCTACACCTTC
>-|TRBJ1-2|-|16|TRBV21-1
CASSRRVKSNAYGYTF
TGTGCCAGCAGCCGACGAGTTAAAAGCAACGCCTATGGCTACACCTTC
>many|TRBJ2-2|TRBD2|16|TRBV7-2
CASSSGLAGYTGELFF
TGTGCCAGCAGCTCGGGACTAGCGGGATACACCGGGGAGCTGTTTTTT
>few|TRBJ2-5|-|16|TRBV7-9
CASSDYSTGFGETQYF
TGTGCCAGCAGTGACTACAGCACAGGGTTCGGAGAGACCCAGTACTTC
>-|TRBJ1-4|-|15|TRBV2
CASSEVGQLNEKLFF
TGTGCCAGCAGTGAGGTTGGACAGCTTAATGAAAAACTGTTTTTT
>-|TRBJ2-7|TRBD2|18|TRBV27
CASRWTGRTGTSGYEQYF
TGTGCCAGCAGATGGACAGGGCGAACCGGGACTAGCGGCTACGAGCAGTACTTC
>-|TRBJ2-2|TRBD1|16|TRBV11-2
CASSLGQGVNGGELFF
TGTGCCAGCAGCTTAGGACAGGGGGTCAATGGCGGGGAGCTGTTTTTT
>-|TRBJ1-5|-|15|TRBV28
CASSSDGEDNQPQHF
TGTGCCAGCAGTTCCGACGGAGAGGACAATCAGCCCCAGCATTTT
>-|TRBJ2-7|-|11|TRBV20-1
CSAHRAYEQYF
TGCAGTGCTCACCGAGCCTACGAGCAGTACTTC
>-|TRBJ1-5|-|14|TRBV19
CASSARGINQPQHF
TGTGCCAGTAGTGCCAGGGGAATCAATCAGCCCCAGCATTTT
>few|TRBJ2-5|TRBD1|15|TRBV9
CASSVGTGGKETQYF
TGTGCCAGCAGCGTGGGGACAGGGGGTAAAGAGACCCAGTACTTC
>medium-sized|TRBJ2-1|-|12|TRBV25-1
CASSDGGSEQFF
TGTGCCAGCAGTGATGGGGGCTCTGAGCAGTTCTTC
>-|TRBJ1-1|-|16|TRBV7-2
CASSSSPGHRNTEAFF
TGTGCCAGCAGCTCTTCTCCGGGACACCGTAACACTGAAGCTTTCTTT
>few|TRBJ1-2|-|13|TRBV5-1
CASSLSPEYGYTF
TGCGCCAGCAGCTTGTCACCGGAATATGGCTACACCTTC
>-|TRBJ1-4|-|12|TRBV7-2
CASSLDPPRLFF
TGTGCCAGCAGCTTAGACCCCCCGCGGTTGTTTTTT
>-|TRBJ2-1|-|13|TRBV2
CASSERRGREQFF
TGTGCCAGCAGTGAAAGGAGGGGGAGGGAGCAGTTCTTC
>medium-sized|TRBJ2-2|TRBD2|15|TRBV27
CASSFSAGGTGELFF
TGTGCCAGCAGTTTTTCGGCGGGAGGCACCGGGGAGCTGTTTTTT
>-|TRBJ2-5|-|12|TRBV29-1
CSAQYLGETQYF
TGCAGCGCCCAATACTTGGGGGAGACCCAGTACTTC
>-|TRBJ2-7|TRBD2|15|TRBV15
CATSARLAGVPEQYF
TGTGCCACCAGCGCGAGACTAGCGGGAGTCCCCGAGCAGTACTTC
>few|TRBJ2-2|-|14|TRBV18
CASSPRSGAGELFF
TGTGCCAGCTCACCACGGTCAGGTGCCGGGGAGCTGTTTTTT
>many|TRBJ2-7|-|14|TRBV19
CASKAGGVVYEQYF
TGTGCCAGTAAGGCAGGAGGGGTTGTTTACGAGCAGTACTTC
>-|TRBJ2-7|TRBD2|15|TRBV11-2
CASSLGTSGSYEQYF
TGTGCCAGCAGCTTGGGGACTAGCGGGAGCTACGAGCAGTACTTC
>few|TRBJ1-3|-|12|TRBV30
CAWRRGLYTIYF
TGTGCCTGGAGGAGGGGGTTATACACCATATATTTT
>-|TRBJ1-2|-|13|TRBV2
CASSGPANYGYTF
TGTGCCAGCAGCGGTCCTGCGAACTATGGCTACACCTTC
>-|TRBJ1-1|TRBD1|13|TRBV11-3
CASSWDRATEAFF
TGTGCCAGCAGCTGGGACAGGGCCACTGAAGCTTTCTTT
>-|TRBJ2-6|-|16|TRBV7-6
CASSLGVYSGANVLTF
TGTGCCAGCAGCTTAGGCGTTTACTCTGGGGCCAACGTCCTGACTTTC
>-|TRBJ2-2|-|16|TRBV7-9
CASRTRRGQNTGELFF
TGTGCCAGCAGGACTAGGAGGGGCCAGAACACCGGGGAGCTGTTTTTT
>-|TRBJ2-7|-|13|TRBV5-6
CASSFGETYEQYF
TGTGCCAGCAGCTTCGGGGAAACCTACGAGCAGTACTTC
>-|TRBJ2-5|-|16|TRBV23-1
CASSHSTGVGKETQYF
TGCGCCAGCAGTCACTCAACGGGGGTGGGTAAAGAGACCCAGTACTTC
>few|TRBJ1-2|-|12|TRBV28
CASTTFSYGYTF
TGTGCCAGCACCACATTTTCCTATGGCTACACCTTC
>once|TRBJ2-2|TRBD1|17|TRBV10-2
CASITRIETGGTGELFF
TGCGCCAGCATTACCCGGATCGAGACAGGGGGCACCGGGGAGCTGTTTTTT
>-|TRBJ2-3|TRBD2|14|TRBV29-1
CSVELAGLTDTQYF
TGCAGCGTTGAACTAGCGGGGCTCACAGATACGCAGTATTTT
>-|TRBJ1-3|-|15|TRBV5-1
CASSWEQGSGNTIYF
TGCGCCAGCAGCTGGGAACAGGGCTCTGGAAACACCATATATTTT
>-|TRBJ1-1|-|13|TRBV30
CAGGFPMGPEAFF
TGTGCCGGGGGGTTCCCTATGGGTCCTGAAGCTTTCTTT
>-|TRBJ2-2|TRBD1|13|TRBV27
CASPDREVGELFF
TGTGCCAGTCCGGACAGGGAAGTGGGGGAGCTGTTTTTT
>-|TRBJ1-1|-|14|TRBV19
CASSEPGHNLEAFF
TGTGCCAGTAGTGAACCGGGACACAACCTTGAAGCTTTCTTT
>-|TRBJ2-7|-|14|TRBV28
CASGTTGHTYEQYF
TGTGCCAGCGGAACTACAGGGCACACCTACGAGCAGTACTTC
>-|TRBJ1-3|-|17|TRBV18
CASSPPRREYDGNTIYF
TGTGCCAGCTCACCCCCCCGGCGGGAGTATGATGGAAACACCATATATTTT
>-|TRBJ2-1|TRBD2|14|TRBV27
CASRSGSSYNEQFF
TGTGCCAGCAGGAGCGGGAGCTCCTACAATGAGCAGTTCTTC
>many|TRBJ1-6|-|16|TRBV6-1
CASSEAIGSGGSPLHF
TGTGCCAGCAGTGAAGCGATCGGCTCCGGTGGCTCACCCCTCCACTTT
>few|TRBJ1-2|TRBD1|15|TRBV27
CASSIGQGAGYGYTF
TGTGCCAGCAGTATCGGACAGGGGGCGGGCTATGGCTACACCTTC
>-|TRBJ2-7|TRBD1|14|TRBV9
CASSVGDRGYEQYF
TGTGCCAGCAGCGTAGGGGACAGGGGGTACGAGCAGTACTTC
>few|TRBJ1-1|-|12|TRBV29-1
CSVREANTEAFF
TGCAGCGTGAGGGAGGCGAACACTGAAGCTTTCTTT
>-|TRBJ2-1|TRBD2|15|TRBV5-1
CASSTGTSGSNEQFF
TGCGCCAGCAGCACCGGGACTAGCGGGAGTAATGAGCAGTTCTTC
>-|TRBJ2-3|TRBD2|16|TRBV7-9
CASSNTRLAGPDTQYF
TGTGCCAGCAGCAACACCCGACTAGCGGGGCCAGATACGCAGTATTTT